This T cell receptor beta chain was identified in a study of blood T cell repertoires in COVID-19. Study-wide context: PBMCs, B-cell-depleted T cells, or T cells were the source of the cDNA or gDNA that made up the material.

Authors' methods: Reference gene primer amplification yielded estimated nucleated cell counts. Using immunoSEQ multiplex PCR, the repertoire was profiled, and TCRdb retains in-frame clones only, with some absent. The V and J calls and clone size were taken over from that table, and D and trimming were inferred from the DNA. The sample lists some 160,000 clones; around 83% were seen once. V was pared by 9 bases and J by 8 bases, with 10 bases between. The CDR3 is made up of 11 amino acids. CDR1 and CDR2 from the germline V gene are MNHEY and SVGAGI. This TCR was sampled from a man between 65 and 80 years old who had recovered from COVID-19. The rearrangement uses TRBV6-5 and TRBJ1-4; D is undetermined. What was sequenced was peripheral blood. CDR3: CASATYEKLFF. The CDR3 DNA is TGTGCCAGTGCGACATACGAAAAACTGTTTTTT.